One and the same sample provided the 8 T cell receptor beta chains below, sequenced in a study of early T cells in non-severe SARS-CoV-2 infection. Each CDR3 protein gets one entry after TCRdb re-called the 5' RACE reads with MiXCR. Among approximately 70,000 distinct CDR3 sequences, about 9.1% were seen once, and the ten largest hold about 14%. Sequenced here: whole blood, sampled at baseline. Receptors were obtained from an adult who was a healthcare worker with PCR-confirmed SARS-CoV-2 infection or an uninfected control (not recorded which).

CDR3 sequence reads: CASSLLTSGSGEQYF. The CDR3 bases are TGTGCCAGCAGCCTGCTAACTAGCGGGAGTGGCGAGCAGTACTTC. The chain joins TRBV14 to TRBJ2-7, with 11 bases that match TRBD2. There are 15 residues in the CDR3. The germline gives CDR1 SGHDN, CDR2 FVKESK. Trimming removed 4 bases from V and 6 bases from J; junction bases left unmatched: 8. Using reference TRBV14 and TRBJ2-7 for the parts outside the CDR3, the full variable domain is EAGVTQFPSHSVIEKGQTVTLRCDPISGHDNLYWYRRVMGKEIKFLLHFVKESKQDESGMPNNRFLAERTGGTYSTLKVQPAELEDSGVYFCASSLLTSGSGEQYFGPGTRLTVT.

In this sample, this clonotype turned up a few times. V usage is TRBV28 and J usage is TRBJ2-7; possibly TRBD1 for D (6 bases). Trimming took off 6 bases at V and 3 bases at J, with 6 bases between the two ends. The CDR3 length is 11 residues. Germline V lookup: CDR1 MDHEN, CDR2 SYDVKM. The CDR3 DNA follows: TGTGCCAGCAGGGACAGCTACGAGCAGTACTTC. Translation gives CASRDSYEQYF. Full variable domain (missing parts from reference TRBV28 and TRBJ2-7): DVKVTQSSRYLVKRTGEKVFLECVQDMDHENMFWYRQDPGLGLRLIYFSYDVKMKEKGDIPEGYSVSREKKERFSLILESASTNQTSMYLCASRDSYEQYFGPGTRLTVT.

This clonotype was found a few times. This chain connects TRBV12-3 or TRBV12-4 to TRBJ1-2, with unresolved D. CDR3 size: 12 residues. Trimming took off 5 bases at V and 1 base at J, with 5 bases between the two ends. The chain's CDR3 is CASSILNYGYTF. In DNA, the CDR3 is TGTGCCAGCAGTATACTTAACTATGGCTACACCTTC.

The table lists this clonotype with many counts. The gene calls are TRBV5-4 and TRBJ1-1; 8 bases agree with TRBD1. The CDR3 consists of 17 residues. Looked up from germline, CDR1 is SGHNT and CDR2 is YYREEE (reference sequence). V lost 4 bases and J lost 1; bases outside the gene matches: 12. CDR3 nucleotides: TGTGCCAGCAGCCGAGCCGGGACAGGCAGCAGGAACACTGAAGCTTTCTTT. This encodes CASSRAGTGSRNTEAFF.

In its sample, this clonotype was seen a few times. The V call is TRBV10-3, the J call TRBJ1-6; D is uncertain. Germline values: CDR1 ENHRY, CDR2 SYGVKD. This CDR3 has 12 residues. Trimming cost V 6 bases and J 7 bases, with 7 bases left between them. The CDR3 protein is CAIRDENSPLHF. DNA of the CDR3: TGTGCCATCAGGGATGAGAATTCACCCCTCCACTTT.

This clonotype was observed a few times. The rearrangement links TRBV19 to TRBJ2-1; the D is unclear. This CDR3 region has 13 residues. The V end was cut by 3 bases, the J end by 5 bases, with 8 bases between. Germline V gene sequence: CDR1 LNHDA, CDR2 SQIVND (reference sequence). The CDR3, as DNA: TGTGCCAGTAGTATGCGCAGAAACAATGAGCAGTTCTTC. Translating gives CASSMRRNNEQFF.

This clonotype was observed many times. CDR3 nucleotide sequence: TGTGCCATCAGAATTGTAGGGGCCATGAACACTGAAGCTTTCTTT. Translating it yields CAIRIVGAMNTEAFF. The chain employs TRBV10-3 and TRBJ1-1, with TRBD1 as a possible D gene (5 bases). Germline V lookup: CDR1 ENHRY, CDR2 SYGVKD. The germline V and J ends were trimmed by 6 bases and 0 bases, with 14 bases remaining between them. This CDR3 is built from 15 residues.

This clonotype was detected a few times. The genes are TRBV2 and TRBJ2-1; a weak D match, TRBD1 (5 bases). CDR3 size: 12 residues. Per germline, CDR1 SNHLY and CDR2 FYNNEI. V was clipped by 4 bases and J by 7 bases, with 8 bases between them. The CDR3 DNA reads TGTGCCAGCAGTGGGGGCCTGAATGAGCAGTTCTTC. Translation: CASSGGLNEQFF.